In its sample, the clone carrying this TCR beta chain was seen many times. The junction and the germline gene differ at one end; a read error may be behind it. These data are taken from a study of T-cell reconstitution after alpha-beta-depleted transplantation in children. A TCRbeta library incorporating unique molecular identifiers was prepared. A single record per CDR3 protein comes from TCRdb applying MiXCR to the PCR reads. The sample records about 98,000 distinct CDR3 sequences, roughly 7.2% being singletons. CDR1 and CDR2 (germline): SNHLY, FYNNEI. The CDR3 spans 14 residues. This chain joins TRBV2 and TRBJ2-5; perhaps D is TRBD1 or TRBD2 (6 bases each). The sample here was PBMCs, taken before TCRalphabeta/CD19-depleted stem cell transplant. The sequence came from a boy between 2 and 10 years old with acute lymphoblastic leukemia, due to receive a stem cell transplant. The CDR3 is CASSAMAGQGTQYF. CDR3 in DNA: TGTGCCAGCAGTGCTATGGCGGGACAAGGGACCCAGTACTTC. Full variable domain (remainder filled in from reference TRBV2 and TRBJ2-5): EPEVTQTPSHQVTQMGQEVILRCVPISNHLYFYWYRQILGQKVEFLVSFYNNEISEKSEIFDDQFSVERPDGSNFTLKIRSTKLEDSAMYFCASSAMAGQGTQYFGPGTRLLVL.